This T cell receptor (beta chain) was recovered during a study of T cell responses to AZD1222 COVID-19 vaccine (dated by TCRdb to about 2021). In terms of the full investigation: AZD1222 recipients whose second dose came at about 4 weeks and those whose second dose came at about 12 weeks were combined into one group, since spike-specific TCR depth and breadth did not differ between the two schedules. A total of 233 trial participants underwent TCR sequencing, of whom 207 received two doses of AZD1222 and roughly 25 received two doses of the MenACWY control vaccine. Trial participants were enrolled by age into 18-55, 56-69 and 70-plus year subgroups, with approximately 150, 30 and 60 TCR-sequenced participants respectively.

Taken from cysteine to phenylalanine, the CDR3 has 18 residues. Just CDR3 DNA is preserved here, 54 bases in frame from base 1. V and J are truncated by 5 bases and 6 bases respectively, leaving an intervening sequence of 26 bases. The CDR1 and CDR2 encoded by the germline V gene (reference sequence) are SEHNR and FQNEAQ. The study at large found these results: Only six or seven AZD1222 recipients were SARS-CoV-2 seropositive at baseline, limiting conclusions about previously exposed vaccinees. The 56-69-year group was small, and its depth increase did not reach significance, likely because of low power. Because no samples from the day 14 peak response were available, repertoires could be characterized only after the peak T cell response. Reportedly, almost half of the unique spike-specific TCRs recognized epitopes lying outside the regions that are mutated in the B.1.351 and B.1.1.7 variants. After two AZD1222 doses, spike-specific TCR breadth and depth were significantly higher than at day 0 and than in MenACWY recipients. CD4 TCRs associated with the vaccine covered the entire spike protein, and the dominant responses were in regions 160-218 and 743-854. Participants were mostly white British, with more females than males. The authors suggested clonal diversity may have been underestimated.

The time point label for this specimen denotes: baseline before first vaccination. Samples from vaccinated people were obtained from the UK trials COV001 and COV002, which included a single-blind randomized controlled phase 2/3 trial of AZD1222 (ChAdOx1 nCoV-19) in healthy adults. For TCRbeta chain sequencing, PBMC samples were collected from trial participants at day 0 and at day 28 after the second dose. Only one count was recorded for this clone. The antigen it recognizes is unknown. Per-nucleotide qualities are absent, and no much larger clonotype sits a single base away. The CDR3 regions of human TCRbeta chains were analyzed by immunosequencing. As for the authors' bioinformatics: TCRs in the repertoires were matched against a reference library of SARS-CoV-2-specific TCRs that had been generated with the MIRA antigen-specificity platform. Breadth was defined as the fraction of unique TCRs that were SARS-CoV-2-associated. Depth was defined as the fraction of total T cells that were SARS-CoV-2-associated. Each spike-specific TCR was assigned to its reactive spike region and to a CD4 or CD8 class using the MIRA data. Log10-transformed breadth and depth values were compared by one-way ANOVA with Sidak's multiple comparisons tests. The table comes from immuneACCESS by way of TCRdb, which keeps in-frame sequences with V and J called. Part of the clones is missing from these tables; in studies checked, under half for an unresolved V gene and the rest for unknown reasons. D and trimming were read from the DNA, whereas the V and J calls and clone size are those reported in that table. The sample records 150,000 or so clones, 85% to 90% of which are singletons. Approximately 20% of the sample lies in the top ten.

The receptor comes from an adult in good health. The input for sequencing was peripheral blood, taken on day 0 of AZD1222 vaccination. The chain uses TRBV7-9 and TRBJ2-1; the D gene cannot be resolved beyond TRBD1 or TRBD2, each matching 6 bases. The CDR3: CASSPLGYTRGAGNEQFF. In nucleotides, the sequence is TGTGCCAGCAGCCCACTGGGGTATACTAGGGGGGCGGGCAATGAGCAGTTCTTC.